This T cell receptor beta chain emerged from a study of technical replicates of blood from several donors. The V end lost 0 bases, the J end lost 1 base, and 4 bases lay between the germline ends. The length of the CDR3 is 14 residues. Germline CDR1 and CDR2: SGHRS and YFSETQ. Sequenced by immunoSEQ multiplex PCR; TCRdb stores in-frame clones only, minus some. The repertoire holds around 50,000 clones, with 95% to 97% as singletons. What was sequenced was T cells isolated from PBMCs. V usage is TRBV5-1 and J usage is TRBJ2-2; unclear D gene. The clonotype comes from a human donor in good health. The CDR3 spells CASSLELNTGELFF. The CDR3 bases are TGCGCCAGCAGCTTGGAGCTGAACACCGGGGAGCTGTTTTTT.